These 13 T cell receptor beta chains came from one sample sequenced in a study of post-analysis software for immune sequencing data. Whole-study results and caveats: Included in a set of roughly five TRBV segments more frequent in patients than controls were TRBV5-6, TRBV5-1 and TRBV20-1.

The TCR beta cDNA libraries contained unique molecular identifiers. TCRdb called the PCR reads again in MiXCR, with one record for every CDR3 protein. The sample holds roughly 620,000 distinct CDR3 sequences, around 40% seen once. For these TCRs, the target antigens are not known. Sequenced: blood. These receptors came from a girl under 18 with multiple sclerosis.

This clonotype was observed a few times. V is TRBV12-3 or TRBV12-4 and J is TRBJ2-4; D gene uncertain. The J call could be wrong; TRBJ2-7 is a better fit for the DNA end. CDR3 size: 16 residues. The CDR3 region is CASSLKVSARRAEQYF. CDR3 DNA: TGTGCCAGCAGTTTAAAGGTTTCCGCCCGACGGGCCGAGCAGTACTTC.

This clonotype was seen a handful of times. The chain combines TRBV12-3 or TRBV12-4 with TRBJ2-7; 11 positions match TRBD2. The junction had 3 bases not matched to a gene; V was cut back by 4 bases and J by 1 base. There are 15 residues in the CDR3. This CDR3 reads CASSYLAGGSYEQYF. DNA of the CDR3: TGTGCCAGCAGTTACTTAGCGGGAGGGTCCTACGAGCAGTACTTC.

The chain joins TRBV7-6 to TRBJ1-5, with a possible D match to TRBD1 (6 bases). CDR1 and CDR2 (germline): SGHVS, FNYEAQ. The CDR3 runs 12 residues. V was pared by 3 bases and J by 12 bases, with 12 bases between. In nucleotides, the CDR3 is TGTGCCAGCAGCTTGATGGGGGGGCTCCAGCATTTT. It is translated as CASSLMGGLQHF.

The chain employs TRBV20-1 and TRBJ2-7; no firm D call. The V end lost 7 bases, the J end lost 0 bases, and 16 bases lay between the germline ends. Germline assignment: CDR1 DFQATT and CDR2 SNEGSKA (reference sequence). The CDR3 is made up of 14 amino acids. The CDR3 nucleotides are TGCAGTGGTATTTCTGCGTCGAGCTCCTACGAGCAGTACTTC. It is translated as CSGISASSSYEQYF.

The V and J genes are TRBV4-2 and TRBJ1-1, with D possibly TRBD1 on 5 matching bases. Trimming left V 4 bases short and J 6 bases short, with 18 bases between. The germline gives CDR1 LGHNA, CDR2 YNFKEQ. The CDR3 sequence is 15 residues long. CDR3 residues: CASSLDWGILAEAFF. CDR3 DNA: TGTGCCAGCAGCCTGGACTGGGGGATTCTCGCTGAAGCTTTCTTT.

The rearrangement uses TRBV4-1 and TRBJ2-1; D is uncertain. Trimming removed 2 bases at V and 3 bases at J, with 17 bases between. This CDR3 spans 17 amino acids. CDR1 is MGHRA, CDR2 YSYEKL, per germline. The CDR3 reads CASSQPSDSLGYNEQFF. The CDR3, as DNA: TGCGCCAGCAGCCAACCCTCCGATAGCCTCGGCTACAATGAGCAGTTCTTC.

This clonotype appeared a single time. V and J are TRBV2 and TRBJ2-7; weak D call: TRBD1 (5 bases). The CDR3 runs 13 residues. The ends were cut back, 5 bases at V and 3 bases at J, with 11 bases in the middle. Per the germline V gene, CDR1 is SNHLY and CDR2 is FYNNEI. In DNA form, the CDR3 reads TGTGCCAGCAGTCGGACACCTAACTACGAGCAGTACTTC. This encodes CASSRTPNYEQYF.

As DNA, the CDR3 is TGTGCCAGCAGGTCCCTATCCAGGGAGGTGAGCAATCAGCCCCAGCATTTT. It specifies CASRSLSREVSNQPQHF. This sequence joins TRBV6-1 and TRBJ1-5, with D possibly being TRBD1 (5 bases). The germline V and J ends were trimmed by 6 bases and 1 base, with 19 bases remaining between them. The length of the CDR3 is 17 residues. From germline, CDR1 is MNHNS and CDR2 SASEGT.

This clonotype was counted at least ten times. The gene calls are TRBV12-3 or TRBV12-4 and TRBJ2-1; 11 bases are shared with TRBD2. Trimming cost V 4 bases and J 7 bases; bases outside gene matches: 12. The CDR3 length is 17 residues. Here the CDR3 DNA reads TGTGCCAGCAGTTCCCAACCGCGACTAGCGGGATTGAATGAGCAGTTCTTC. Translated, it gives CASSSQPRLAGLNEQFF.

There are a few counts of this clonotype. This chain connects TRBV5-1 to TRBJ1-2; D perhaps matches TRBD1 (5 bases). Germline V gives CDR1 SGHRS, CDR2 YFSETQ. Trimming pared 4 bases from V and 8 bases from J, leaving 15 bases between. This CDR3 region has 13 residues. The CDR3 DNA is TGCGCCAGCAGCCAGGGCTCCGAACGGGGCTACACCTTC. Translated, it gives CASSQGSERGYTF.

The chain is built from TRBV11-2 and TRBJ2-7; maybe TRBD1 (6 bases). The CDR3 has 14 amino acids. Per the germline V gene, CDR1 is SGHAT and CDR2 is FQNNGV. The V end lost 3 bases, the J end lost 3 bases, and 12 bases lay between the germline ends. Written as DNA, the CDR3 is TGTGCCAGCAGCTTGAGGGGGAGTGTCTACGAGCAGTACTTC. This codes for CASSLRGSVYEQYF.

The chain combines TRBV27 with TRBJ1-1; 8 nucleotides align to TRBD1. CDR1 and CDR2 (germline): MNHEY, SMNVEV (reference sequence). After removal of 5 bases from V and 5 bases from J, the junction contained 10 bases not matched to a gene. The CDR3 contains 15 residues. The CDR3 DNA reads as TGTGCCAGCAGTCCATCCGGAACAGGGGGAACTGAAGCTTTCTTT. As protein: CASSPSGTGGTEAFF.

This clonotype was seen ten or more times. This chain joins TRBV12-3 or TRBV12-4 and TRBJ2-3; D remains unclear. This CDR3 spans 12 amino acids. V lost 1 base and J 14 bases, leaving 13 bases between the germline ends. CDR3 sequence: CASSLVDGPPYF. CDR3 sequence (DNA): TGTGCCAGCAGTTTAGTGGACGGCCCCCCGTATTTT.